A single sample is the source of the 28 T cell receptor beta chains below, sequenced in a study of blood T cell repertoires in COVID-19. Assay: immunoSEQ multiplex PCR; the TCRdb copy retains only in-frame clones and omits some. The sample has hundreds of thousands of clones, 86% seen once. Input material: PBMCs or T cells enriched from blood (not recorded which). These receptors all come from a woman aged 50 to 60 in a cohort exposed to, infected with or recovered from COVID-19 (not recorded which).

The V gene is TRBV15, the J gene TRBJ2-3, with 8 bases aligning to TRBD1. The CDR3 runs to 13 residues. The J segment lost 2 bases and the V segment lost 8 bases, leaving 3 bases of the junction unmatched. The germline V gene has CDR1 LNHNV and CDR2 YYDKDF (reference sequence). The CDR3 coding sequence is TGTGCCACCGGGACAGGAACCACAGATACGCAGTATTTT. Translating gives CATGTGTTDTQYF.

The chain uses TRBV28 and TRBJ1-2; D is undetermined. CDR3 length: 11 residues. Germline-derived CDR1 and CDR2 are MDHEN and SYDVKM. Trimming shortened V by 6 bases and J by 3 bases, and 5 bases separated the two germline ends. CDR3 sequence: CASSRDYGYTF. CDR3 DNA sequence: TGTGCCAGCAGCCGAGACTATGGCTACACCTTC.

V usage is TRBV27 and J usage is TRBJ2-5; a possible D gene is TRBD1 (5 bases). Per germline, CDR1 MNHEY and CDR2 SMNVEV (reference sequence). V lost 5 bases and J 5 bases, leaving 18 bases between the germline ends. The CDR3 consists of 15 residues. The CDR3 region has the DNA TGTGCCAGCAGTGCCGCCAGGGTTCTAGGGGAGACCCAGTACTTC. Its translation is CASSAARVLGETQYF.

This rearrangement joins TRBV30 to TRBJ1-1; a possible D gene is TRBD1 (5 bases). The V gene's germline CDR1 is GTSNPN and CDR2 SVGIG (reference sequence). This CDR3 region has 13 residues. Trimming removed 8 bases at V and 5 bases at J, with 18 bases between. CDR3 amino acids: CAGDQRAVTEAFF. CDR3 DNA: TGTGCCGGGGACCAGCGGGCGGTAACTGAAGCTTTCTTT.

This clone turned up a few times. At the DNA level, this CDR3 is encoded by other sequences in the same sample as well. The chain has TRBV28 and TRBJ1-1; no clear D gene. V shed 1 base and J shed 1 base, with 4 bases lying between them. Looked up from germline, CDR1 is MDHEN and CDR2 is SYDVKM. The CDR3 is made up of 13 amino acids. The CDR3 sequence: CASSLLANTEAFF. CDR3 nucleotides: TGTGCCAGCAGTTTATTAGCGAACACTGAAGCTTTCTTT.

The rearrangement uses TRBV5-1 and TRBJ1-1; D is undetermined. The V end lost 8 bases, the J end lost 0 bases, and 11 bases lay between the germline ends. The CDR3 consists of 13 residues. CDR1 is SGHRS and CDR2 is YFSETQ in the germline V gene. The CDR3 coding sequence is TGCGCCAGGGTCAACAGAATGAACACTGAAGCTTTCTTT. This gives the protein CARVNRMNTEAFF.

This chain's CDR3 is CASSFRGTSGSSSYNEQFF. The DNA for the CDR3 is TGTGCCAGCAGCTTTAGGGGGACTAGCGGGTCGAGCTCCTACAATGAGCAGTTCTTC. V gene TRBV7-3 combines with J gene TRBJ2-1, with TRBD2 identical over 12 bases. CDR1 SGHTA and CDR2 FQGTGA come from the germline V gene. Trimming cost V 3 bases and J 0 bases; bases outside gene matches: 9. This CDR3 comprises 19 residues. Based on the CDR3 plus reference TRBV7-3 and TRBJ2-1, the full variable domain is GAGVSQTPSNKVTEKGKYVELRCDPISGHTALYWYRQSLGQGPEFLIYFQGTGAADDSGLPNDRFFAVRPEGSVSTLKIQRTERGDSAVYLCASSFRGTSGSSSYNEQFFGPGTRLTVL.

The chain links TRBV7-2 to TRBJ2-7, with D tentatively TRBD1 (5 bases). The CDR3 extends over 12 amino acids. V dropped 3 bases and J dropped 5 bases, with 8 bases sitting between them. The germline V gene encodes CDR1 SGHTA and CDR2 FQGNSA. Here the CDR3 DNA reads TGTGCCAGCAGCTTCAGGGTTAACGAGCAGTACTTC. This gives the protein CASSFRVNEQYF.

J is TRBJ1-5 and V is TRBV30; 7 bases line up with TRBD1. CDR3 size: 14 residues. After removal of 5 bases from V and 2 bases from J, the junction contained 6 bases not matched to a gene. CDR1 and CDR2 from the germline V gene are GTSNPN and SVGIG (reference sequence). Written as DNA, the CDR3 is TGTGCCTGGGCGACAGGGTTGGGCAATCAGCCCCAGCATTTT. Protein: CAWATGLGNQPQHF.

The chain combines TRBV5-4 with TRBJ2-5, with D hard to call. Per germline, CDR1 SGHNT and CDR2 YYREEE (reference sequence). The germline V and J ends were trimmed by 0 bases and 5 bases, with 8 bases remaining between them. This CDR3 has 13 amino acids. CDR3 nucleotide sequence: TGTGCCAGCAGCTTGGTCGATCAGGAGACCCAGTACTTC. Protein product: CASSLVDQETQYF. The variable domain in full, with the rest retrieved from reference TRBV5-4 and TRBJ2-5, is ETGVTQSPTHLIKTRGQQVTLRCSSQSGHNTVSWYQQALGQGPQFIFQYYREEENGRGNFPPRFSGLQFPNYSSELNVNALELDDSALYLCASSLVDQETQYFGPGTRLLVL.

The chain's CDR3 is CASSGANTEAFF. CDR3 nucleotide sequence: TGTGCCAGCAGCGGAGCTAACACTGAAGCTTTCTTT. V gene TRBV3-1 (or the pseudogene TRBV3-2) combines with J gene TRBJ1-1, with unresolved D. The CDR3 is made up of 12 amino acids. Germline CDR1 LGHDT, CDR2 YNNKEL (reference sequence). The V end lost 5 bases, the J end lost 2 bases, and 6 bases lay between the germline ends.

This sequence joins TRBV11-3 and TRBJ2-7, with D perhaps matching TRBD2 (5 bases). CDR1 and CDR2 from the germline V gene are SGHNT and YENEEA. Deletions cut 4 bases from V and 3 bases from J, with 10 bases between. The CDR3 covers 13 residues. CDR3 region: CASSSRGDYEQYF. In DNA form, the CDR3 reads TGTGCCAGCAGCTCCCGGGGAGACTACGAGCAGTACTTC.

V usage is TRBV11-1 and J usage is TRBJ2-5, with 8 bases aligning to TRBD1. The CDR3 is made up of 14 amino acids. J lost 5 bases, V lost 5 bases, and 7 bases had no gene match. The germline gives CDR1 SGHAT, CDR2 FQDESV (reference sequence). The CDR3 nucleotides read TGTGCCAGCAGCAGGACAGGGTCCGGGGAGACCCAGTACTTC. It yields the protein CASSRTGSGETQYF.

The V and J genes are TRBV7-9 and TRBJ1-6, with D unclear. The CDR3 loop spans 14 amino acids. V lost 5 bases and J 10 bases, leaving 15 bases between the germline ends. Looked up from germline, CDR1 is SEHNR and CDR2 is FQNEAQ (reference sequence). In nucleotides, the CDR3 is TGTGCCAGCAGCGAACGATGGGCCGAGTCACCCCTCCACTTT. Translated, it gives CASSERWAESPLHF.

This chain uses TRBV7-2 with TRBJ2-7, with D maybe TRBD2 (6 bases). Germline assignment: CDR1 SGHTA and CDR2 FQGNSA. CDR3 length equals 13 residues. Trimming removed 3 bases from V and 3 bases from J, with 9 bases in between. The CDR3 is CASSLARGYEQYF. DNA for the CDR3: TGTGCCAGCAGCTTGGCGCGGGGCTACGAGCAGTACTTC. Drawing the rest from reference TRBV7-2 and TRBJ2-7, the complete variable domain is GAGVSQSPSNKVTEKGKDVELRCDPISGHTALYWYRQSLGQGLEFLIYFQGNSAPDKSGLPSDRFSAERTGGSVSTLTIQRTQQEDSAVYLCASSLARGYEQYFGPGTRLTVT.

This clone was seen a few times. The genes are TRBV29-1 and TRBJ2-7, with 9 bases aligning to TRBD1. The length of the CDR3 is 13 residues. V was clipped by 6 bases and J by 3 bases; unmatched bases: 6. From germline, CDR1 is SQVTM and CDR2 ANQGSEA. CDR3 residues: CSVETTGGYEQYF. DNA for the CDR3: TGCAGCGTCGAAACGACAGGGGGCTACGAGCAGTACTTC.

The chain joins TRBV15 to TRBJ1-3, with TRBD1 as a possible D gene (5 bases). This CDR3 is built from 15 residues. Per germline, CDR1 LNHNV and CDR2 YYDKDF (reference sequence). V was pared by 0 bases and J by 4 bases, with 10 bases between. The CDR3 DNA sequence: TGTGCCACCAGCAGAGATAGTAGGGGAGGAAACACCATATATTTT. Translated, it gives CATSRDSRGGNTIYF.

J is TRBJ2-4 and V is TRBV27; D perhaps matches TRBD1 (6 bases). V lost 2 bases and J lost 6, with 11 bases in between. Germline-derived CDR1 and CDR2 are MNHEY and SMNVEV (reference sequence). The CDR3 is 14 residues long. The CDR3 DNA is TGTGCCAGCAGTTTAGTAGACAGGCGAAACATTCAGTACTTC. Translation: CASSLVDRRNIQYF.

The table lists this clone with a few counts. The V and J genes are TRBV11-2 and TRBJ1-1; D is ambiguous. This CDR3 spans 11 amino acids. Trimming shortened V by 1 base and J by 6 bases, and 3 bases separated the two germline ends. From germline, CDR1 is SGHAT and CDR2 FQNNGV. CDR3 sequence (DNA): TGTGCCAGCAGCTTAGCTCCTGAAGCTTTCTTT. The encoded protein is CASSLAPEAFF.

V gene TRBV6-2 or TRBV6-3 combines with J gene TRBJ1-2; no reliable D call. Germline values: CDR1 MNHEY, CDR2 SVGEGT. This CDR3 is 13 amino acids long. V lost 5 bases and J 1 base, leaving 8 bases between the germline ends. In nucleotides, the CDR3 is TGTGCCAGCAGTCCCTCCTTTAACTATGGCTACACCTTC. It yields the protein CASSPSFNYGYTF.

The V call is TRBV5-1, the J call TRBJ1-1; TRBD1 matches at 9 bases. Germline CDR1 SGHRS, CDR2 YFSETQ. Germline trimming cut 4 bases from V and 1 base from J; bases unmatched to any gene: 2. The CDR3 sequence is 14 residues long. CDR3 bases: TGCGCCAGCAGCACAGGGGGCCAGAACACTGAAGCTTTCTTT. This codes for CASSTGGQNTEAFF.

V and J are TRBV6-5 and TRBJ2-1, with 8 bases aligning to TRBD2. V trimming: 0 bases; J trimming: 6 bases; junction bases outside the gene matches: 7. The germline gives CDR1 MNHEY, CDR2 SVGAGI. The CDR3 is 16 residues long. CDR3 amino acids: CASSYSGGGRPNEQFF. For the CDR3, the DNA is TGTGCCAGCAGTTACTCTGGCGGGGGGCGCCCCAATGAGCAGTTCTTC.

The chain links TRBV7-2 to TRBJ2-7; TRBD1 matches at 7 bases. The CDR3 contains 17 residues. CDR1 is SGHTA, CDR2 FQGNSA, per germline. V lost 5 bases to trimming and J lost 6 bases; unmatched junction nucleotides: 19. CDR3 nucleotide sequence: TGTGCCAGCAGCCCGTCCCCTTCAGGGGGTCCCCGGGTCGAGCAGTACTTC. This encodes CASSPSPSGGPRVEQYF.

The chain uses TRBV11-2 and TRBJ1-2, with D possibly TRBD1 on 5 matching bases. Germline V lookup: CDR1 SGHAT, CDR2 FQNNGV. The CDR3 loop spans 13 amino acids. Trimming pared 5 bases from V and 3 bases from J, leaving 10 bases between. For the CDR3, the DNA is TGTGCCAGCAGCCCTACAGGTGACTATGGCTACACCTTC. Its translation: CASSPTGDYGYTF.

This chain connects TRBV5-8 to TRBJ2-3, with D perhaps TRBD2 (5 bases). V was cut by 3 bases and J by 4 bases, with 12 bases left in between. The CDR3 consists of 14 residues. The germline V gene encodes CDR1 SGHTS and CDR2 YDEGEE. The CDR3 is CASSSPLGADTQYF. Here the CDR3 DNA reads TGTGCCAGCAGCTCTCCCCTCGGGGCAGATACGCAGTATTTT.

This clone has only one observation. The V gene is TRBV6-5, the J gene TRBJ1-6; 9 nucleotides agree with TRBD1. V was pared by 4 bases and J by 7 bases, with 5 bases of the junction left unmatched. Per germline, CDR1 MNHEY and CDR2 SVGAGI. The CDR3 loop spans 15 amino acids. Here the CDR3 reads CASSLGDRDNSPLHF. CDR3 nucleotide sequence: TGTGCCAGCAGTTTAGGGGACAGGGACAATTCACCCCTCCACTTT.

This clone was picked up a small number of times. CDR3 DNA sequence: TGTGCCAGCAGCTTATCCGCGGCGGGAAACACCATATATTTT. This codes for CASSLSAAGNTIYF. J is TRBJ1-3 and V is TRBV7-9; D uncertain. The V gene lost 2 bases and the J gene lost 4 bases, with 9 bases spanning the gap. The CDR3 length is 14 residues. The V gene's germline CDR1 is SEHNR and CDR2 FQNEAQ (reference sequence).

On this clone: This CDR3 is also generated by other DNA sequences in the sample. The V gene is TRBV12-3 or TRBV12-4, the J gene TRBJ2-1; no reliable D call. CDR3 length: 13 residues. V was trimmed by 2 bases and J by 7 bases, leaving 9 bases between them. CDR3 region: CASSLNSVNEQFF. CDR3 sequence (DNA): TGTGCCAGCAGTTTAAATTCGGTAAATGAGCAGTTCTTC.